This is a list of T cell receptor beta chains from one sample in a study of cytomegalovirus exposure and HLA in healthy donors. The repertoire was sequenced with immunoSEQ multiplex PCR; TCRdb's copy has only in-frame clones and lacks some. Of around 54,000 clones detected, approximately 81% appear once; the ten largest clones hold 3%. Sequenced input: PBMCs. The receptors come from a young woman in good health and CMV-seronegative. Each CDR3 is given with its conserved first and last residue. A D gene is named only where the DNA matches it firmly. Clone size is stated in some rows and not others, as once, few, many or a class when expanded.

v_call: TRBV6-5
d_call: TRBD2
clone_size: -
j_call: TRBJ2-5
cdr3_aa: CASSPTGTSAETQYF
cdr3_nt: TGTGCCAGCAGCCCCACCGGGACTAGCGCAGAGACCCAGTACTTC

v_call: TRBV19
d_call: TRBD1
clone_size: -
j_call: TRBJ1-5
cdr3_aa: CASSTRQGPQHF
cdr3_nt: TGTGCCAGTAGTACCCGACAGGGACCCCAGCATTTT

v_call: TRBV27
d_call: TRBD2
clone_size: few
j_call: TRBJ2-3
cdr3_aa: CASSLFLLADSTDTQYF
cdr3_nt: TGTGCCAGCAGTTTATTTTTGCTAGCGGATAGCACAGATACGCAGTATTTT

v_call: TRBV6-6
d_call: -
clone_size: -
j_call: TRBJ1-5
cdr3_aa: CASSYGGGSNQPQHF
cdr3_nt: TGTGCCAGCAGTTACGGGGGGGGGAGCAATCAGCCCCAGCATTTT

v_call: TRBV27
d_call: -
clone_size: -
j_call: TRBJ2-7
cdr3_aa: CASSSRGLGYEQYF
cdr3_nt: TGTGCCAGCAGTTCCAGGGGCCTTGGCTACGAGCAGTACTTC

v_call: TRBV9
d_call: TRBD2
clone_size: -
j_call: TRBJ2-1
cdr3_aa: CASSDGLAGGRNEQFF
cdr3_nt: TGTGCCAGCAGCGATGGACTAGCGGGAGGGCGGAATGAGCAGTTCTTC

v_call: TRBV10-3
d_call: -
clone_size: -
j_call: TRBJ1-2
cdr3_aa: CAISESGGDPDYGYTF
cdr3_nt: TGTGCCATCAGTGAGTCGGGGGGGGATCCGGACTATGGCTACACCTTC

v_call: TRBV29-1
d_call: -
clone_size: -
j_call: TRBJ2-5
cdr3_aa: CSVEAPGIQETQYF
cdr3_nt: TGCAGCGTTGAAGCCCCAGGCATACAAGAGACCCAGTACTTC

v_call: TRBV10-1
d_call: -
clone_size: -
j_call: TRBJ2-1
cdr3_aa: CASSEPGYNEQFF
cdr3_nt: TGCGCCAGCAGTGAGCCAGGCTACAATGAGCAGTTCTTC

v_call: TRBV2
d_call: TRBD1
clone_size: once
j_call: TRBJ1-2
cdr3_aa: CASSEGQLGANYGYTF
cdr3_nt: TGTGCCAGCAGTGAGGGACAGCTCGGGGCTAACTATGGCTACACCTTC

v_call: TRBV5-5
d_call: -
clone_size: -
j_call: TRBJ2-7
cdr3_aa: CASSLVGTPHEQYF
cdr3_nt: TGTGCCAGCAGCTTGGTGGGGACTCCCCACGAGCAGTACTTC

v_call: TRBV6-1
d_call: TRBD1
clone_size: -
j_call: TRBJ2-5
cdr3_aa: CASTDPGQGVQETQYF
cdr3_nt: TGTGCCAGCACTGACCCGGGACAGGGGGTCCAAGAGACCCAGTACTTC

v_call: TRBV28
d_call: -
clone_size: -
j_call: TRBJ2-3
cdr3_aa: CASRLAKGGTDTQYF
cdr3_nt: TGTGCCAGCAGGCTTGCAAAGGGGGGCACAGATACGCAGTATTTT

v_call: TRBV5-8
d_call: TRBD1
clone_size: -
j_call: TRBJ2-7
cdr3_aa: CASISRLDRAYEQYF
cdr3_nt: TGTGCCAGCATATCCCGGTTGGACAGGGCCTACGAGCAGTACTTC

v_call: TRBV6-5
d_call: -
clone_size: -
j_call: TRBJ2-7
cdr3_aa: CASWDSGGTYEQYF
cdr3_nt: TGTGCCAGCTGGGATAGCGGTGGGACTTACGAGCAGTACTTC

v_call: TRBV9
d_call: TRBD1
clone_size: -
j_call: TRBJ2-7
cdr3_aa: CASSVTAGGYEQYF
cdr3_nt: TGTGCCAGCAGCGTCACCGCAGGGGGATACGAGCAGTACTTC

v_call: TRBV28
d_call: TRBD1
clone_size: -
j_call: TRBJ1-4
cdr3_aa: CASSTGQGLYEKLFF
cdr3_nt: TGTGCCAGCAGTACGGGACAGGGGTTGTATGAAAAACTGTTTTTT

v_call: TRBV5-6
d_call: -
clone_size: -
j_call: TRBJ2-2
cdr3_aa: CASSRDLGRDITGELFF
cdr3_nt: TGTGCCAGCAGCCGCGACCTTGGCAGGGACATCACCGGGGAGCTGTTTTTT

v_call: TRBV5-1
d_call: -
clone_size: few
j_call: TRBJ2-1
cdr3_aa: CASSPTRPSGGEQFF
cdr3_nt: TGCGCCAGCAGCCCGACCCGTCCAAGCGGAGGTGAGCAGTTCTTC

v_call: TRBV28
d_call: -
clone_size: -
j_call: TRBJ1-2
cdr3_aa: CASSLQTNYGYTF
cdr3_nt: TGTGCCAGCAGCCTCCAGACTAACTATGGCTACACCTTC

v_call: TRBV5-1
d_call: TRBD2
clone_size: -
j_call: TRBJ2-5
cdr3_aa: CASSPGLAEEETQYF
cdr3_nt: TGCGCCAGCAGCCCGGGACTAGCGGAAGAAGAGACCCAGTACTTC

v_call: TRBV5-8
d_call: -
clone_size: once
j_call: TRBJ2-6
cdr3_aa: CASRRVPLPGQVSGANVLTF
cdr3_nt: TGTGCCAGCAGACGTGTACCCCTTCCAGGGCAAGTCTCTGGGGCCAACGTCCTGACTTTC

v_call: TRBV28
d_call: -
clone_size: few
j_call: TRBJ2-1
cdr3_aa: CASSAGLEYNEQFF
cdr3_nt: TGTGCCAGCAGCGCGGGACTGGAGTACAATGAGCAGTTCTTC

v_call: TRBV27
d_call: TRBD1
clone_size: few
j_call: TRBJ1-5
cdr3_aa: CASSFAGQSNQPQHF
cdr3_nt: TGTGCCAGCAGTTTCGCGGGACAGAGCAATCAGCCCCAGCATTTT

v_call: TRBV6-5
d_call: -
clone_size: -
j_call: TRBJ1-1
cdr3_aa: CASSYTGLDTEAFF
cdr3_nt: TGTGCCAGCAGTTACACAGGGCTGGACACTGAAGCTTTCTTT

v_call: TRBV28
d_call: -
clone_size: -
j_call: TRBJ1-4
cdr3_aa: CASSLGGFGEKLFF
cdr3_nt: TGTGCCAGCAGTTTAGGGGGGTTCGGCGAAAAACTGTTTTTT

v_call: TRBV7-3
d_call: TRBD1
clone_size: -
j_call: TRBJ1-2
cdr3_aa: CASSLQQGSGYGYTF
cdr3_nt: TGTGCCAGCAGCCTCCAACAGGGGAGCGGCTATGGCTACACCTTC

v_call: TRBV7-2
d_call: -
clone_size: -
j_call: TRBJ1-4
cdr3_aa: CASSKTGPTNEKLFF
cdr3_nt: TGTGCCAGCAGCAAGACGGGTCCCACTAATGAAAAACTGTTTTTT

v_call: TRBV28
d_call: -
clone_size: few
j_call: TRBJ2-1
cdr3_aa: CASSLYQGRLNEQFF
cdr3_nt: TGTGCCAGCAGTTTATACCAGGGGCGGCTAAATGAGCAGTTCTTC

v_call: TRBV7-2
d_call: TRBD1
clone_size: -
j_call: TRBJ2-3
cdr3_aa: CASSLNRGSQYF
cdr3_nt: TGTGCCAGCAGCCTCAACAGGGGCTCGCAGTATTTT

v_call: TRBV18
d_call: -
clone_size: -
j_call: TRBJ1-2
cdr3_aa: CASSGTEGANYGYTF
cdr3_nt: TGTGCCAGCTCTGGTACCGAGGGAGCTAACTATGGCTACACCTTC

v_call: TRBV11-3
d_call: -
clone_size: -
j_call: TRBJ2-2
cdr3_aa: CASSTTRQLNTGELFF
cdr3_nt: TGTGCCAGCAGTACCACTCGACAGCTGAACACCGGGGAGCTGTTTTTT

v_call: TRBV29-1
d_call: -
clone_size: few
j_call: TRBJ2-2
cdr3_aa: CSVGLQNTGELFF
cdr3_nt: TGCAGCGTTGGGTTACAGAACACCGGGGAGCTGTTTTTT

v_call: TRBV11-3
d_call: TRBD2
clone_size: -
j_call: TRBJ2-1
cdr3_aa: CASSPYSSGQTYNEQFF
cdr3_nt: TGTGCCAGCAGCCCATACTCTAGCGGACAAACCTACAATGAGCAGTTCTTC

v_call: TRBV2
d_call: TRBD1
clone_size: -
j_call: TRBJ2-7
cdr3_aa: CASSKDRGSYEQYF
cdr3_nt: TGTGCCAGCAGCAAAGACAGGGGATCCTACGAGCAGTACTTC